The sequence of this T cell receptor (beta chain) was determined in a study of PD-L1 blockade in urothelial cancer. Study-wide background: Bladder-origin urothelial cancer in males covered twenty-five of 29 patients. Blood was evaluated 3 weeks (second dose) and 6 weeks after therapy began. Whole-study results and caveats: Pretreatment peripheral blood TCR clonality that fell below the median predicted better survival among the patients studied.

Germline loops: CDR1 SGHRS, CDR2 YFSETQ. The CDR3 is 15 residues long. V lost 2 bases to trimming and J lost 4 bases, with 16 bases between them. Time point noted: pretreatment peripheral blood. Synthetic spike-ins, TCR analog templates, were added into each PCR. TCRdb keeps only in-frame clones here, not all; method: immunoSEQ multiplex PCR. Counted here are more than 55,000 clones, over 75% occurring once; the ten biggest clones make up 1.6%. This clone occurred a few times. Its antigen remains unidentified. This clonotype was obtained from a man aged 70-80 years with urothelial cancer. This chain joins TRBV5-1 and TRBJ2-7, with D maybe TRBD2 (6 bases). Sequenced material: PBMCs, taken around atezolizumab (anti-PD-L1) treatment. The CDR3 DNA follows: TGCGCCAGCAGCTTCGGGCCAGCGGGCCCTTACGAGCAGTACTTC. Its protein is CASSFGPAGPYEQYF.